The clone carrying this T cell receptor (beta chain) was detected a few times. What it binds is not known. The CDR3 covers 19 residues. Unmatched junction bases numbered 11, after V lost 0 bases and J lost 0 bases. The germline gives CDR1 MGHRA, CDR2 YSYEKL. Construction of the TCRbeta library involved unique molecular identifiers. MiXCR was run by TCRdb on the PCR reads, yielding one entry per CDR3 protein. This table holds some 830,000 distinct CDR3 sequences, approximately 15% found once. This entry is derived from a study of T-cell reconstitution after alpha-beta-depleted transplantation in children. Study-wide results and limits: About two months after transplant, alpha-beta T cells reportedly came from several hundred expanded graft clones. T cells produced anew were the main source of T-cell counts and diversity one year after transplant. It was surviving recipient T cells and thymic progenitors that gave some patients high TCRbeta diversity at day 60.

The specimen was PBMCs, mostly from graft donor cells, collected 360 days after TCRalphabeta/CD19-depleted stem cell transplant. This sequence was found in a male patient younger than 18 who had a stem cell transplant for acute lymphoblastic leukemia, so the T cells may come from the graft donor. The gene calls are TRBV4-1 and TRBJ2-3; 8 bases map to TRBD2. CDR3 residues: CASSQDGEIAGLSTDTQYF. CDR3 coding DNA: TGCGCCAGCAGCCAAGATGGGGAAATAGCGGGACTTAGCACAGATACGCAGTATTTT.